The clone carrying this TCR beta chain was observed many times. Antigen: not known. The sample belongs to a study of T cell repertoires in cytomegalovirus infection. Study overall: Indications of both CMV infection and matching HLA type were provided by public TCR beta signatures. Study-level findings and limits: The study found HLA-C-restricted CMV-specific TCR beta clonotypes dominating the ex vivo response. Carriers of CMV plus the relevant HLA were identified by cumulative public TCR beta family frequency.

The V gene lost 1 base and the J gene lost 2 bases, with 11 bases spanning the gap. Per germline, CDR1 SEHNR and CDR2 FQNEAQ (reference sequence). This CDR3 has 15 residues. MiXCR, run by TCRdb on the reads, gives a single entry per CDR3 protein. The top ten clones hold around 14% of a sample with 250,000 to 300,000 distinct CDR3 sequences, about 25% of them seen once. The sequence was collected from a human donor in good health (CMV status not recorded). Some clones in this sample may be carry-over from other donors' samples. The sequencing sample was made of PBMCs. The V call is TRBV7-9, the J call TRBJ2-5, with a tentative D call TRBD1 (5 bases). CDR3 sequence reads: CASSLEARGQETQYF. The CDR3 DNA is TGTGCCAGCAGCTTAGAGGCTAGGGGACAAGAGACCCAGTACTTC.